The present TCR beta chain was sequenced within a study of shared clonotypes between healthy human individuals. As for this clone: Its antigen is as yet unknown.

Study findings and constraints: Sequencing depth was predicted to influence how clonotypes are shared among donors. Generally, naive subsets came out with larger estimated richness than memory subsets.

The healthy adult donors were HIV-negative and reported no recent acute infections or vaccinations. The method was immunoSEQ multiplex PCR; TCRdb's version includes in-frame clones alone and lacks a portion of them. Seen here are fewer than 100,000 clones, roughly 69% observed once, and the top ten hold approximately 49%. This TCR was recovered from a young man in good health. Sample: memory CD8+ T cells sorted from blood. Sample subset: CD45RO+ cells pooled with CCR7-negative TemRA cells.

CDR3 protein: CASSFGAGSYEQYF. The CDR3 DNA is TGTGCCAGCAGCTTCGGGGCAGGGAGCTACGAGCAGTACTTC. The chain has TRBV11-2 and TRBJ2-7; the D gene could be TRBD1 or TRBD2 (5 bases each). The ends were cut back, 3 bases at V and 3 bases at J, with 12 bases in the middle. The CDR3 covers 14 residues. Germline V gives CDR1 SGHAT, CDR2 FQNNGV.